This is a list of T cell receptor beta chains from one sample in a study of cytomegalovirus exposure and HLA in healthy donors. The table came from immunoSEQ multiplex PCR; TCRdb's copy has only in-frame clones and leaves some out. In the table there are some 100,000 clones, roughly 80% of which are singletons. The sequenced sample consisted of PBMCs. These TCRs come from a girl aged 2 to 9 in good health and CMV-seropositive. Each CDR3 is given with its conserved first and last residue. A D gene is named only where the DNA matches it firmly. Only part of the rows carry a size: once, few, many, or a class if the clone is expanded.

few,TRBV5-5,TRBJ2-1,14,TRBD1,TGTGCCAGCAGCTTAGGACAGGGCTCTAATGAGCAGTTCTTC,CASSLGQGSNEQFF
NA,TRBV30,TRBJ1-5,16,NA,TGTGCCTGGAGTGTGGGTTGGGGGCCCAACAATCAGCCCCAGCATTTT,CAWSVGWGPNNQPQHF
NA,TRBV5-6,TRBJ2-2,15,TRBD1,TGTGCCAGCAGCTCCCAGGGGGCGTACACCGGGGAGCTGTTTTTT,CASSSQGAYTGELFF
NA,TRBV30,TRBJ2-3,14,TRBD1,TGTGCCTTCGGACAGGGTGGCTTCACAGATACGCAGTATTTT,CAFGQGGFTDTQYF
once,TRBV9,TRBJ1-1,11,NA,TGTGCCAGCAGCCAGGGCACTGAAGCTTTCTTT,CASSQGTEAFF
NA,TRBV11-2,TRBJ2-1,12,NA,TGTGCCAGCAAGGGACTTCAGGATGAGCAGTTCTTC,CASKGLQDEQFF
NA,TRBV21-1,TRBJ2-7,15,NA,TGTGCCAGCAGCAAAGTTTCGGGCCGACAGGACGAGCAGTACTTC,CASSKVSGRQDEQYF
NA,TRBV6-5,TRBJ2-7,15,TRBD2,TGTGCCAGCAGTTACTCTGGCGGGAGTTCTTACGAGCAGTACTTC,CASSYSGGSSYEQYF
NA,TRBV29-1,TRBJ2-3,14,NA,TGCAGCGTCCGCCGGGGGGCAGGGATAGATACGCAGTATTTT,CSVRRGAGIDTQYF
once,TRBV30,TRBJ2-5,13,NA,TGTGCCTGGAGTATTGGGGGGCAAGAGACCCAGTACTTC,CAWSIGGQETQYF
NA,TRBV7-9,TRBJ2-3,15,NA,TGTGCCAGCAGCTCCCAGACGGGAGTCACAGATACGCAGTATTTT,CASSSQTGVTDTQYF
NA,TRBV19,TRBJ1-1,14,TRBD1,TGTGCCAGTAGCGGGACAGGCCTAACTTTTGAAGCTTTCTTT,CASSGTGLTFEAFF
NA,TRBV30,TRBJ2-3,15,NA,TGTGCCTGGAGTGTAGGCCTAGTCAGCACAGATACGCAGTATTTT,CAWSVGLVSTDTQYF
NA,TRBV15,TRBJ2-7,15,TRBD2,TGTGCCACCGTAGCGGGAACAGCCCCATTCTACGAGCAGTACTTC,CATVAGTAPFYEQYF
NA,TRBV5-1,TRBJ2-3,13,NA,TGCGCCAGCAGCCTCCCAGGCACAGATACGCAGTATTTT,CASSLPGTDTQYF
NA,TRBV6-5,TRBJ2-7,14,TRBD1,TGTGCCAGCAGTCGGACAGGGGGCATATACGAGCAGTACTTC,CASSRTGGIYEQYF
NA,TRBV9,TRBJ1-3,14,TRBD1,TGTGCCAGCAGCGTCCACAGGGGTGGAAACACCATATATTTT,CASSVHRGGNTIYF
NA,TRBV13,TRBJ2-2,15,NA,TGTGCCAGCAGCCGCGATATCGGACTGACCGGGGAGCTGTTTTTT,CASSRDIGLTGELFF
few,TRBV5-5,TRBJ2-2,15,NA,TGTGCCAGCAGCTTGGATCTAGCGAAGACCGGGGAGCTGTTTTTT,CASSLDLAKTGELFF
NA,TRBV5-1,TRBJ2-7,14,NA,TGCGCCAGCAGCTTCGTGGGCAATACCTACGAGCAGTACTTC,CASSFVGNTYEQYF
once,TRBV7-2,TRBJ1-2,15,NA,TGTGCCAGCAGCTTAGGACAGCCGGCGAACTATGGCTACACCTTC,CASSLGQPANYGYTF
NA,TRBV30,TRBJ2-2,15,NA,TGTGCCTGGAGTGTTACATCACCAGGCGCCGGGGAGCTGTTTTTT,CAWSVTSPGAGELFF
NA,TRBV6-4,TRBJ2-3,13,NA,TGTGCCAGCAGTCCGGGTAGCACAGATACGCAGTATTTT,CASSPGSTDTQYF
NA,TRBV10-3,TRBJ2-7,14,TRBD2,TGTGCCATCAGTGCTAGCGGCCACGCCTACGAGCAGTACTTC,CAISASGHAYEQYF
NA,TRBV6-5,TRBJ2-7,15,TRBD1,TGTGCCAGCAGGGCGTCGGACAGGCGCTCCTACGAGCAGTACTTC,CASRASDRRSYEQYF
NA,TRBV5-1,TRBJ2-1,16,TRBD2,TGCGCCAGCAGACCAGGACTAGCGGGAGAGTGGGATGAGCAGTTCTTC,CASRPGLAGEWDEQFF
once,TRBV6-1,TRBJ1-1,12,NA,TGTGCCAGCAGGGACTCTCCGACTGAAGCTTTCTTT,CASRDSPTEAFF
NA,TRBV19,TRBJ2-4,12,NA,TGTGCCAGTAGGGCCGGGGGAAACATTCAGTACTTC,CASRAGGNIQYF
NA,TRBV2,TRBJ2-7,14,TRBD2,TGTGCCAGCAGTGTGTGGGCGGGAGACTACGAGCAGTACTTC,CASSVWAGDYEQYF
NA,TRBV12-2,TRBJ2-1,14,NA,TGTGCAAGTCGCTGGACTAGCGGGAGAAATGAGCAGTTCTTC,CASRWTSGRNEQFF
NA,TRBV6-5,TRBJ2-3,13,NA,TGTGCCAGCAGTTACTATCCCGGGGATACGCAGTATTTT,CASSYYPGDTQYF
few,TRBV4-1,TRBJ1-2,15,TRBD1,TGCGCCAGCAGCCAAGACAGGGGGATTGGGTATGGCTACACCTTC,CASSQDRGIGYGYTF
NA,TRBV18,TRBJ2-7,15,TRBD2,TGTGCCAGCTCACGCGGGAGTTCGACCTCCTACGAGCAGTACTTC,CASSRGSSTSYEQYF
NA,TRBV6-6,TRBJ1-2,14,NA,TGTGCCAGCACCACCCCAGGGAACAACTATGGCTACACCTTC,CASTTPGNNYGYTF
NA,TRBV28,TRBJ1-1,12,NA,TGTGCCAGCGGGGAACAGCGAACACGGGGGTTCTTT,CASGEQRTRGFF
NA,TRBV9,TRBJ1-1,17,TRBD1,TGTGCCAGCAGCTCACGGACAGGGGCCAAGGGGAACACTGAAGCTTTCTTT,CASSSRTGAKGNTEAFF
NA,TRBV11-3,TRBJ2-1,16,TRBD1,TGTGCCAGCAGCTCCTCCGGGACAGGAACCTACAATGAGCAGTTCTTC,CASSSSGTGTYNEQFF
NA,TRBV29-1,TRBJ2-5,13,TRBD1,TGCAGCGCCCTGGACAGGGAGCGGGAGACCCAGTACTTC,CSALDRERETQYF
NA,TRBV4-2,TRBJ2-1,16,NA,TGTGCCAGCAGCCAGGAGGGACCGCCCGTCTACAATGAGCAGTTCTTC,CASSQEGPPVYNEQFF
once,TRBV19,TRBJ1-5,14,NA,TGTGCCACTAGTCCCGGGACTGGGTACCTTAAACTGGATTTT,CATSPGTGYLKLDF
NA,TRBV5-1,TRBJ2-5,12,NA,TGCGCCAGCAGCCCTGACAGGGAGACCCAGTACTTC,CASSPDRETQYF